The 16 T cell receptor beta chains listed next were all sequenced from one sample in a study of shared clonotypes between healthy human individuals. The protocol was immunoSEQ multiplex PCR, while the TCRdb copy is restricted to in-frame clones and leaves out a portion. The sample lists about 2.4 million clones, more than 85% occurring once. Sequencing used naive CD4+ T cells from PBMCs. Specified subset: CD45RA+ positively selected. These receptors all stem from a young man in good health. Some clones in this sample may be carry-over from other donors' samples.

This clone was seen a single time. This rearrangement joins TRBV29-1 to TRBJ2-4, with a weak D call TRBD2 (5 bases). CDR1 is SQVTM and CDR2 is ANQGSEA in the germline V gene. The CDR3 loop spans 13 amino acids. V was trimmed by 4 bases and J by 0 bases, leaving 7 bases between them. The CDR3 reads CSVGELAKNIQYF. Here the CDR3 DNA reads TGCAGCGTTGGGGAGCTAGCCAAAAACATTCAGTACTTC.

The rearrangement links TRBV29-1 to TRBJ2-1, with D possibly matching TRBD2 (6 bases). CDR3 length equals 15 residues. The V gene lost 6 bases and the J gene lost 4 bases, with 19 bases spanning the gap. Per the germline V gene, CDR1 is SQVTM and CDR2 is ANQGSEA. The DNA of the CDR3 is TGCAGCGTCCGACGGACCGGGACTCCTTACAATGAGCAGTTCTTC. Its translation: CSVRRTGTPYNEQFF.

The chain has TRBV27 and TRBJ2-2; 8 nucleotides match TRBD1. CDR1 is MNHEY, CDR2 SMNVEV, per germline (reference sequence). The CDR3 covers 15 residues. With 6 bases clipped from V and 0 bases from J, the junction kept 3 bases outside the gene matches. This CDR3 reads CASRRQGSNTGELFF. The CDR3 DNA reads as TGTGCCAGCAGGAGACAGGGGTCGAACACCGGGGAGCTGTTTTTT.

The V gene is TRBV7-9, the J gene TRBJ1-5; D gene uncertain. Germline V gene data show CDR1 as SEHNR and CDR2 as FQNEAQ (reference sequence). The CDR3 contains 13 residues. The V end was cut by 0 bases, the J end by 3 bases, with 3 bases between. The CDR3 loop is CASSLAFNQPQHF. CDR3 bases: TGTGCCAGCAGCTTAGCATTCAATCAGCCCCAGCATTTT.

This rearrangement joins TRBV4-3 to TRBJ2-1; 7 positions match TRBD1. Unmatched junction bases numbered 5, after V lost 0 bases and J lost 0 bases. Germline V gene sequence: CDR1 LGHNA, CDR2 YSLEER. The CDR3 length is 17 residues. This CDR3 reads CASSQETGLSSYNEQFF. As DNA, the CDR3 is TGCGCCAGCAGCCAAGAGACAGGGCTCTCCTCCTACAATGAGCAGTTCTTC.

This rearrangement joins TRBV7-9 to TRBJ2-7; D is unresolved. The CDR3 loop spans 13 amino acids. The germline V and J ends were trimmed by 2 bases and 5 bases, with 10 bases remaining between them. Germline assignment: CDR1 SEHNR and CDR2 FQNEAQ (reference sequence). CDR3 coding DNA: TGTGCCAGCAGCTTATTTGGGGTGCACGAGCAGTACTTC. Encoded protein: CASSLFGVHEQYF.

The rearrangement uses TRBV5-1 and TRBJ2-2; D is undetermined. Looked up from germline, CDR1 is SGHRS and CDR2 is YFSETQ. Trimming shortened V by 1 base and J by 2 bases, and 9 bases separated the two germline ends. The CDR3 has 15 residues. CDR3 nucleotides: TGCGCCAGCAGCTTGTTTGCAGCTAACACCGGGGAGCTGTTTTTT. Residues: CASSLFAANTGELFF.

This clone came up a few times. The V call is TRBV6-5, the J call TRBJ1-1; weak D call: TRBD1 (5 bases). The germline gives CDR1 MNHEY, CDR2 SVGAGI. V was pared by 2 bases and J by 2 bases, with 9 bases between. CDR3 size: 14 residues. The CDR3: CASSYRQINTEAFF. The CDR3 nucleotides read TGTGCCAGCAGTTACCGACAGATTAACACTGAAGCTTTCTTT.

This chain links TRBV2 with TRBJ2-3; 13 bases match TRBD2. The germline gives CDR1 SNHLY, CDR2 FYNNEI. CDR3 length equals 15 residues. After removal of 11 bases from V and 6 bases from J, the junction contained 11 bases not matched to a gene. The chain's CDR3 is CAGHRLAGGGDTQYF. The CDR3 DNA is TGTGCCGGCCATAGACTAGCGGGAGGAGGGGATACGCAGTATTTT.

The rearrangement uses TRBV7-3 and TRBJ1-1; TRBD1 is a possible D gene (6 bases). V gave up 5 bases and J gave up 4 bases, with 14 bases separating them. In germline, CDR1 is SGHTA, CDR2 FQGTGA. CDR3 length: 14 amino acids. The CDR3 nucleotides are TGTGCCAGCAGCGAACAGGGTAAGGCCACTGAAGCTTTCTTT. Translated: CASSEQGKATEAFF.

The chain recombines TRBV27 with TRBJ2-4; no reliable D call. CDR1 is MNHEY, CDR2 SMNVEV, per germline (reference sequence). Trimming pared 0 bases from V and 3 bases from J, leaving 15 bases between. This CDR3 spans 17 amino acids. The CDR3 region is CASSLSRLPRGKNIQYF. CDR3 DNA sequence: TGTGCCAGCAGTTTATCTAGGCTACCTAGAGGCAAAAACATTCAGTACTTC.

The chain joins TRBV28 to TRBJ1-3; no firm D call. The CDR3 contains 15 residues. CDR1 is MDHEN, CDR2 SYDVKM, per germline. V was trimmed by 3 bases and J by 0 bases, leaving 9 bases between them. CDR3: CASSLPSSSGNTIYF. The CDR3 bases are TGTGCCAGCAGTTTGCCCAGTAGCTCTGGAAACACCATATATTTT.

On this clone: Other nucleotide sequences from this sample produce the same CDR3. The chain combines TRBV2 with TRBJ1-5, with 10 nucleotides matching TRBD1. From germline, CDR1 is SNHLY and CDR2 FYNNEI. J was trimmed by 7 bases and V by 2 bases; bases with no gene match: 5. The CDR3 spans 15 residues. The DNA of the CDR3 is TGTGCCAGCAGTGAAAGGACAGGGGGAAGCCAGCCCCAGCATTTT. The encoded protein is CASSERTGGSQPQHF.

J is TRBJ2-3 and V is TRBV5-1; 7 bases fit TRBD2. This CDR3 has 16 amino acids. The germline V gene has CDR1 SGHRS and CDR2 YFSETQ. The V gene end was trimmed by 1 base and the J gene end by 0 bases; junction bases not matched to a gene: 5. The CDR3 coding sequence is TGCGCCAGCAGCTTGTTTTCGGGAGGAAGCACAGATACGCAGTATTTT. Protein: CASSLFSGGSTDTQYF.

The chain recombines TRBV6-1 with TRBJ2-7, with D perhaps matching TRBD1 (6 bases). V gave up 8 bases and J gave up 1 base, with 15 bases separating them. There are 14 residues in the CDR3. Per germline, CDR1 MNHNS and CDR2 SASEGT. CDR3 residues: CASVNRVWSYEQYF. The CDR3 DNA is TGTGCCAGCGTTAACAGGGTTTGGTCCTACGAGCAGTACTTC.

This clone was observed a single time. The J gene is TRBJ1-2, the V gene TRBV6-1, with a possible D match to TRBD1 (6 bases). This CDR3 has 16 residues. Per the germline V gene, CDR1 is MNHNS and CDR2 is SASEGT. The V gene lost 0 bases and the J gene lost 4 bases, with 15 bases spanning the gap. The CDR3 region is CASSEALGAGRYGYTF. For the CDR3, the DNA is TGTGCCAGCAGTGAAGCATTGGGGGCTGGTCGCTATGGCTACACCTTC.